This T cell receptor beta chain was obtained from a study of OX40 agonist ivuxolimab in advanced cancers. Study-level background: A male proportion of 82.7% was recorded, with mean age about 60 years and range roughly 20 to 90. Points from the study as a whole: CD4+ T cells averaged fewer expanded clones than CD8+ T cells. Researchers did not determine the expanded peripheral T cells' antigen specificity.

Looked up from germline, CDR1 is SNHLY and CDR2 is FYNNEI. V was clipped by 2 bases and J by 8 bases; unmatched bases: 6. The CDR3 consists of 15 residues. Generated by immunoSEQ multiplex PCR, the TCRdb table keeps only in-frame clones and is missing some. The sample carries 70,000 to 90,000 clones, around nine tenths recorded once. Notes on this clone: The antigen is unknown.

V usage is TRBV2 and J usage is TRBJ2-1; TRBD2 matches at 10 bases. Here the sequenced sample was CD4+ or CD8+ T cells sorted from blood, taken in a trial of the OX40 agonist ivuxolimab. The receptor was isolated from an adult with an advanced solid tumor such as melanoma, head and neck, liver or kidney cancer. The CDR3 nucleotides are TGTGCCAGCAGTGAATTGGCTAGCGGGAGTGATGAGCAGTTCTTC. This encodes CASSELASGSDEQFF.